This T cell receptor (beta chain) was recorded in a study of cytomegalovirus exposure and HLA in healthy donors. The wider study: Later, an analysis reported that the approximately 120 validation repertoires had used the same platform as the roughly 650 first-cohort repertoires. Study-wide results and limits: Subsequent analysis of the 120 or so validation repertoires found a tendency for first-cohort TCR clusters to co-occur. Most TCR sequences showed up rarely, but some public TCRs showed up in many donors.

Details on this clone: Its matching antigen is unknown.

Measured with immunoSEQ multiplex PCR; TCRdb has only the in-frame clones, and not every one. The sample has under 300,000 clones, 86% seen once. The germline gives CDR1 MDHEN, CDR2 SYDVKM. The V and J ends lost 6 bases and 0 bases respectively, with 15 bases between them. This CDR3 is built from 16 residues. Input material: PBMCs. V and J are TRBV28 and TRBJ2-1; D possibly corresponds to TRBD2 (5 bases). The sequence came from a woman in her twenties or thirties in good health and CMV-seropositive. In DNA form, the CDR3 reads TGTGCCAGCAGCTCGGGATCCCCAAGCTCCTACAATGAGCAGTTCTTC. Translated, it gives CASSSGSPSSYNEQFF.